The 13 T cell receptor beta chains below all came from one sample that was sequenced in a study of memory CD4+ T cells and cytomegalovirus serostatus. The sort gate was single viable CD3+CD4+CD8-CD45RO+ cells for memory CD4+ T cells. Here immunoSEQ multiplex PCR was the method, and the copy in TCRdb shows in-frame clones only, minus some. The sample shows 35,000 to 50,000 clones, 65% to 85% of them seen only once. The sequencing sample was made of memory CD4+ T cells from blood. The receptor set was obtained from an adult in good health and CMV-seronegative.

The chain carries TRBV6-5 and TRBJ1-3; no clear D. Germline lookup yields CDR1 MNHEY and CDR2 SVGAGI. Trimming removed 11 bases at V and 0 bases at J, with 8 bases between. The CDR3 sequence is 12 residues long. DNA for the CDR3: TGTGCCGGTCGGAGCTCTGGAAACACCATATATTTT. As protein: CAGRSSGNTIYF.

This chain's CDR3 is CASTGQDNNEQFF. The CDR3 region has the DNA TGCGCCAGCACGGGACAAGACAATAATGAGCAGTTCTTC. The J gene is TRBJ2-1, the V gene TRBV5-1, with D possibly matching TRBD1 (6 bases). Germline V CDR1 and CDR2: SGHRS, YFSETQ. The CDR3 totals 13 residues. Trimming removed 6 bases at V and 7 bases at J, with 14 bases between.

CDR3 loop: CASSPPRQDPLSKFF. DNA of the CDR3: TGTGCCAGCAGTCCACCGCGACAGGACCCTCTGTCGAAGTTCTTC. The rearrangement joins TRBV27 to TRBJ2-1; weak D call: TRBD1 (6 bases). The CDR3 totals 15 residues. V lost 5 bases, J lost 14 bases, and 25 bases lay in between. Germline lookup yields CDR1 MNHEY and CDR2 SMNVEV (reference sequence).

This clone occurred a few times. The chain employs TRBV7-9 and TRBJ2-1; D ambiguous. This CDR3 spans 16 amino acids. Germline V gives CDR1 SEHNR, CDR2 FQNEAQ (reference sequence). The V end lost 4 bases, the J end lost 4 bases, and 17 bases lay between the germline ends. CDR3 coding DNA: TGTGCCAGCAGCTCACTTTTAAGTTTAGGATACAATGAGCAGTTCTTC. Protein: CASSSLLSLGYNEQFF.

The chain employs TRBV23-1 and TRBJ1-4; no clear D. TRBV23-1 counts as an open reading frame of uncertain function. V lost 2 bases and J lost 7, with 8 bases in between. The length of the CDR3 is 13 residues. The CDR3 nucleotides read TGCGCCAGCAGTCAAAGGGTAACTGAAAAACTGTTTTTT. Translating it yields CASSQRVTEKLFF.

The CDR3 here is CASSLPTLNTEAFF. CDR3 bases: TGTGCCAGCAGCTTGCCGACACTTAACACTGAAGCTTTCTTT. The rearrangement joins TRBV5-6 to TRBJ1-1; no clear D. This CDR3 comprises 14 residues. With 1 base removed from V and 2 bases from J, the gap between germline ends came to 9 bases. The germline gives CDR1 SGHDT, CDR2 YYEEEE.

The chain recombines TRBV19 with TRBJ2-5, with 8 bases matching TRBD1. The CDR3 has 16 residues. Germline lookup yields CDR1 LNHDA and CDR2 SQIVND (reference sequence). V trimming: 4 bases; J trimming: 5 bases; junction bases outside the gene matches: 12. CDR3 sequence: CASSKERTGSRETQYF. CDR3 in DNA: TGTGCCAGTAGTAAAGAAAGGACAGGGAGCCGTGAGACCCAGTACTTC.

Note on this clone: The sample has other DNA sequences that encode this CDR3 too. The rearrangement joins TRBV27 to TRBJ1-4, with 8 bases that match TRBD1. This CDR3 is built from 14 residues. With 5 bases clipped from V and 8 bases from J, the junction kept 7 bases outside the gene matches. Germline loops: CDR1 MNHEY, CDR2 SMNVEV (reference sequence). The CDR3: CASSPRTGREKLFF. The CDR3, as DNA: TGTGCCAGCAGTCCCCGGACAGGGAGAGAAAAACTGTTTTTT.

The chain links TRBV15 to TRBJ1-4, with TRBD1 matching 7 bases. CDR1 and CDR2 (germline): LNHNV, YYDKDF (reference sequence). This CDR3 spans 17 amino acids. After removal of 2 bases from V and 3 bases from J, the junction contained 9 bases not matched to a gene. The CDR3 nucleotides read TGTGCCACCAGCAGAACCGACAGGGTTGGTTCTAATGAAAAACTGTTTTTT. Its translation: CATSRTDRVGSNEKLFF.

The chain carries TRBV5-4 and TRBJ2-1, with 9 bases matching TRBD2. V lost 0 bases, J lost 6 bases, and 10 bases stayed unmatched. Germline CDR1 SGHNT, CDR2 YYREEE (reference sequence). The CDR3 consists of 17 residues. CDR3 amino acids: CASSLGPRGGGANEQFF. The CDR3 region has the DNA TGTGCCAGCAGCTTGGGCCCTCGGGGCGGGGGGGCCAATGAGCAGTTCTTC.

The genes are TRBV28 and TRBJ2-6, with D unresolved. Trimming pared 6 bases from V and 0 bases from J, leaving 9 bases between. The CDR3 runs 15 residues. CDR1 and CDR2 from the germline V gene are MDHEN and SYDVKM. CDR3 residues: CASSPTPSGANVLTF. The CDR3 DNA reads TGTGCCAGCAGCCCCACACCCTCTGGGGCCAACGTCCTGACTTTC.

The J gene is TRBJ2-7, the V gene TRBV27; the match to TRBD1 covers 7 bases. The CDR3 runs to 14 residues. Germline-derived CDR1 and CDR2 are MNHEY and SMNVEV (reference sequence). Losses at the gene ends were 5 bases for V and 2 bases for J; bases not matched to a gene: 6. The CDR3 here is CASSRDRAAYEQYF. CDR3 coding DNA: TGTGCCAGCAGTCGAGACAGGGCTGCCTACGAGCAGTACTTC.

The table lists this clone with a count of one. J is TRBJ2-5 and V is TRBV5-1, with D hard to call. The CDR3 length is 12 residues. The V end was cut by 4 bases, the J end by 9 bases, with 13 bases between. CDR1 and CDR2 (germline): SGHRS, YFSETQ. The CDR3 sequence is CASSDPIGPQYF. CDR3 coding DNA: TGCGCCAGCAGCGACCCGATCGGGCCCCAGTACTTC.